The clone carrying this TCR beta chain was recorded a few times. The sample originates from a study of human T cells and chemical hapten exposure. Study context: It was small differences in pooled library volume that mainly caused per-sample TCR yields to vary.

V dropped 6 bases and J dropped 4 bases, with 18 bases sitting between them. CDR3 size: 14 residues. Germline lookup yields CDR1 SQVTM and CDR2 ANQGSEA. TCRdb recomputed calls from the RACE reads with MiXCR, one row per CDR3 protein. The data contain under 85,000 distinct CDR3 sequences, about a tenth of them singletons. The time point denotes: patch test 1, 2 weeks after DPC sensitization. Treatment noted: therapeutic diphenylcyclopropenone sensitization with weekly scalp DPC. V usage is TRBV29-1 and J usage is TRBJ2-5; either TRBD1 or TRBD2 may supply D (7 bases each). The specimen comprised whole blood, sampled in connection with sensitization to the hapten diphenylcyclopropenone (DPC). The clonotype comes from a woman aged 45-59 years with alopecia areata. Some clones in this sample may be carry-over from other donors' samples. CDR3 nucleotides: TGCAGCGTACTGACAGGGTGGGAGGGAGAGACCCAGTACTTC. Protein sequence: CSVLTGWEGETQYF.